This T cell receptor beta chain was recorded in a study of T cells in Graves' hyperthyroidism and ophthalmopathy. Study-level results: Most thyroid clonotypes expanded above 0.001 appeared in blood too.

A word on this clonotype: The antigen remains unidentified.

Germline assignment: CDR1 MNHEY and CDR2 SVGEGT. J gave up 7 bases and V 0 bases, and 16 bases lay outside the gene matches. This CDR3 is built from 19 residues. Newly diagnosed hyperthyroidism patients aged 18 to 65 years had disease lasting under 2 months. Diagnostic assessment was based on clinical symptoms, serum thyroxine and TRAb, thyroid ultrasound and orbital computed tomography. Fresh peripheral blood, 9.5 to 10 ml of it, supplied the PBMCs. Regions amplified from RNA transcripts were the TCR beta CDR3 regions. HTBI primers drove first-round RT-PCR of the TCR CDR3. TCRdb recomputed calls from the multiplex PCR reads with MiXCR, one row per CDR3 protein. The sample lists some 700,000 distinct CDR3 sequences; around a sixth were seen once.

Source material: blood. The source is a man aged 50-60 years with Graves' hyperthyroidism. The chain links TRBV6-2 or TRBV6-3 to TRBJ2-1; TRBD2 matches 9 bases. CDR3 in amino acids: CASSYSYHSGRRLENEQFF. CDR3 DNA: TGTGCCAGCAGTTACTCGTATCATAGCGGGAGACGGCTCGAAAATGAGCAGTTCTTC.